Shown below are 25 T cell receptor beta chains from a single sample sequenced in a study of OX40 agonist ivuxolimab in advanced cancers. The protocol was immunoSEQ multiplex PCR, while the TCRdb copy is restricted to in-frame clones and leaves out a portion. This table holds roughly 66,000 clones, roughly four fifths found once. Sequencing used CD4+ or CD8+ T cells sorted from blood, obtained in a trial of the OX40 agonist ivuxolimab. These receptors came from an adult with an advanced solid tumor such as melanoma, head and neck, liver or kidney cancer.

The V and J genes are TRBV6-6 and TRBJ1-1, with 9 bases matching TRBD1. The CDR3 has 14 residues. V lost 6 bases, J lost 5 bases, and 7 bases stayed unmatched. Germline V lookup: CDR1 MNHNY, CDR2 SVGAGI (reference sequence). This CDR3 is CASSTDRGSTEAFF. The CDR3 DNA reads TGTGCCAGCAGCACGGACAGGGGTTCGACTGAAGCTTTCTTT.

The gene calls are TRBV9 and TRBJ2-1; tentative D call: TRBD2 (6 bases). Between the trimmed V and J ends, which lost 3 bases and 3 bases, there was a span of 19 bases. This CDR3 has 17 residues. Germline loops: CDR1 SGDLS, CDR2 YYNGEE. CDR3 protein: CASSAGRRIAVYNEQFF. The CDR3 nucleotides are TGTGCCAGCAGCGCCGGTCGTCGGATAGCGGTCTACAATGAGCAGTTCTTC. The full variable domain, completed using reference TRBV9 and TRBJ2-1, is DSGVTQTPKHLITATGQRVTLRCSPRSGDLSVYWYQQSLDQGLQFLIQYYNGEERAKGNILERFSAQQFPDLHSELNLSSLELGDSALYFCASSAGRRIAVYNEQFFGPGTRLTVL.

This chain uses TRBV5-5 with TRBJ2-7; 12 bases map to TRBD2. Germline assignment: CDR1 SGHKS and CDR2 YYEKEE (reference sequence). This CDR3 has 13 amino acids. V was pared by 2 bases and J by 12 bases, with 6 bases of the junction left unmatched. Written as DNA, the CDR3 is TGTGCCAGCAGCTTATCTAGCGGGAGGGCCTGGTACTTC. This codes for CASSLSSGRAWYF.

V usage is TRBV6-1 and J usage is TRBJ1-3; D not resolved. Germline V gene lookup returns CDR1 MNHNS and CDR2 SASEGT. The CDR3 extends over 15 amino acids. V shed 7 bases and J shed 0 bases, with 13 bases lying between them. The CDR3 DNA is TGTGCCAGCACCCTGGGCCCCGACTCTGGAAACACCATATATTTT. This codes for CASTLGPDSGNTIYF.

This clone is a singleton in its sample. The CDR3 is CASSLSLETQYF. In DNA form, the CDR3 reads TGTGCCAGCAGCTTGAGCTTGGAGACCCAGTACTTC. The chain joins TRBV5-6 to TRBJ2-5; D not certain. Germline CDR1 reads SGHDT; CDR2 reads YYEEEE. CDR3 length equals 12 residues. Between the trimmed V and J ends, which lost 1 base and 5 bases, there was a span of 6 bases.

The chain has TRBV6-1 and TRBJ1-2; 8 bases agree with TRBD1. This CDR3 has 14 residues. The germline V gene encodes CDR1 MNHNS and CDR2 SASEGT. V lost 9 bases to trimming and J lost 10 bases; unmatched junction nucleotides: 16. CDR3 loop: CASIRPGGKADYTF. CDR3 nucleotide sequence: TGTGCCAGTATACGGCCAGGGGGCAAAGCCGACTACACCTTC.

This clone appeared a single time. V is TRBV27 and J is TRBJ1-2, with D unclear. Germline assignment: CDR1 MNHEY and CDR2 SMNVEV (reference sequence). The CDR3 spans 13 residues. V was shortened by 6 bases and J by 2 bases, with 10 bases between the two germline ends. The CDR3 DNA is TGTGCCAGCAGGGAGTGGGGAAACTATGGCTACACCTTC. It is translated as CASREWGNYGYTF.

This chain connects TRBV5-4 to TRBJ2-1; D is perhaps TRBD2 (6 bases). Germline-derived CDR1 and CDR2 are SGHNT and YYREEE (reference sequence). The CDR3 is 12 amino acids. V lost 3 bases and J lost 9, with 10 bases in between. In DNA, the CDR3 is TGTGCCAGCAGCTACCTCGGGGGTGAGCAGTTCTTC. It encodes CASSYLGGEQFF.

The chain is built from TRBV6-5 and TRBJ2-7; 7 bases match TRBD1. CDR1 and CDR2 from the germline V gene are MNHEY and SVGAGI. The CDR3 is 12 amino acids. The ends lost 8 bases at V and 4 bases at J; junction bases unmatched: 5. The CDR3: CASRQGSYEQYF. The CDR3 bases are TGTGCCAGCCGACAGGGAAGTTACGAGCAGTACTTC.

In nucleotides, the CDR3 is TGTGCCAGCAGCGTAGCCTTTGGCCGGGACAGCGATCGAAACACCATATATTTT. This codes for CASSVAFGRDSDRNTIYF. The chain uses TRBV9 and TRBJ1-3, with 7 positions matching TRBD1. The germline gives CDR1 SGDLS, CDR2 YYNGEE. The CDR3 has 18 amino acids. V lost 0 bases and J lost 5; bases outside the gene matches: 14.

The chain carries TRBV7-8 and TRBJ1-5, with a possible D match to TRBD1 (6 bases). Trimming pared 0 bases from V and 4 bases from J, leaving 7 bases between. There are 14 residues in the CDR3. Germline V gene sequence: CDR1 SGHVS, CDR2 FQNEAQ. This CDR3 reads CASSLAQGNQPQHF. DNA of the CDR3: TGTGCCAGCAGCTTAGCCCAGGGGAATCAGCCCCAGCATTTT.

The V and J genes are TRBV15 and TRBJ1-5; tentative D call: TRBD1 (5 bases). Germline CDR1 LNHNV, CDR2 YYDKDF (reference sequence). V lost 9 bases and J lost 3, with 12 bases in between. The CDR3 extends over 13 amino acids. The CDR3 loop is CATRTGPNQPQHF. The CDR3 DNA is TGTGCCACACGCACAGGCCCCAATCAGCCCCAGCATTTT.

In this sample, this clone turned up once. The rearrangement links TRBV14 to TRBJ1-2, with D possibly TRBD1 on 6 matching bases. Trimming removed 4 bases from V and 9 bases from J, with 15 bases in between. CDR3 length equals 13 residues. Looked up from germline, CDR1 is SGHDN and CDR2 is FVKESK. The CDR3 protein is CASSPRTAGSYTF. The CDR3 coding sequence is TGTGCCAGCAGCCCGCGGACAGCTGGTAGCTACACCTTC.

This clone came up once. This sample also contains other DNA sequences that code for the same CDR3. The chain couples TRBV28 to TRBJ1-6; TRBD1 is a possible D gene (5 bases). Per the germline V gene, CDR1 is MDHEN and CDR2 is SYDVKM. The ends were cut back, 6 bases at V and 9 bases at J, with 15 bases in the middle. This CDR3 is 14 amino acids long. The CDR3 DNA reads TGTGCCAGCAGCCTCCGGGACCGAGGTTCACCCCTCCACTTT. It encodes CASSLRDRGSPLHF.

The rearrangement links TRBV21-1 to TRBJ2-5; the table's D call, TRBD2, has no DNA check behind it. TRBV21-1 is recorded as a pseudogene. The CDR3 loop spans 16 amino acids. The DNA of the CDR3 is TGTGCCAGCAGCAAAGTAGCGGGAGGTCGCCAAGAGACCCAGTACTTC. Translation: CASSKVAGGRQETQYF.

The V call is TRBV19, the J call TRBJ1-2; 9 nucleotides match TRBD1. CDR3 length: 15 residues. CDR1 and CDR2 (germline): LNHDA, SQIVND (reference sequence). V shed 4 bases, J shed 6 bases, and the junction held 9 bases outside the gene matches. DNA for the CDR3: TGTGCCAGTAGTACCCCGGGACAGGGAAGTGATGGCTACACCTTC. This gives the protein CASSTPGQGSDGYTF.

The J gene is TRBJ1-1, the V gene TRBV4-3; D gene unclear. CDR3 size: 12 residues. The V and J ends lost 10 bases and 13 bases respectively, with 22 bases between them. The V gene's germline CDR1 is LGHNA and CDR2 YSLEER. The CDR3 nucleotides are TGCGCCATGGAGGGCGGCAAACCTGCGGGTTTCTTT. This codes for CAMEGGKPAGFF.

J is TRBJ2-1 and V is TRBV7-3, with D tentatively TRBD2 (6 bases). The CDR3 runs to 17 residues. CDR1 is SGHTA, CDR2 FQGTGA, per germline. V was trimmed by 7 bases and J by 4 bases, leaving 23 bases between them. CDR3 DNA: TGTGCCAGCACCCTTAGGCCGGCGGGACTCATTTACAATGAGCAGTTCTTC. Protein: CASTLRPAGLIYNEQFF.

The chain joins TRBV28 to TRBJ1-3; TRBD1 aligns across 7 bases. Trimming at V came to 8 bases and at J to 3 bases, leaving 7 bases not matched to a gene. The CDR3 runs to 14 residues. Per germline, CDR1 MDHEN and CDR2 SYDVKM. The CDR3 region has the DNA TGTGCCAGCTCGCGACAGGGCCTTGGAAACACCATATATTTT. This gives the protein CASSRQGLGNTIYF.

This clone has at least ten counts. The chain recombines TRBV19 with TRBJ1-2; D is unclear. The CDR3 extends over 15 amino acids. Germline V CDR1 and CDR2: LNHDA, SQIVND (reference sequence). V lost 4 bases to trimming and J lost 4 bases, with 16 bases between them. CDR3 sequence: CASSTPLEPRYGYTF. CDR3 nucleotides: TGTGCCAGTAGTACGCCATTAGAACCCCGCTATGGCTACACCTTC.

This clone came up a few times. The chain couples TRBV18 to TRBJ1-1; perhaps TRBD1 as D (5 bases). Germline loops: CDR1 KGHSH, CDR2 LQKENI. V was cut by 2 bases and J by 8 bases, with 15 bases left in between. The CDR3 totals 14 residues. CDR3 loop: CASSPAGTLLEAFF. The CDR3 DNA sequence: TGTGCCAGCTCACCAGCCGGGACCCTACTAGAAGCTTTCTTT.

This clone was counted between two and nine times. The chain is built from TRBV30 and TRBJ1-2; a weak D match, TRBD1 (5 bases). Looked up from germline, CDR1 is GTSNPN and CDR2 is SVGIG (reference sequence). V gave up 5 bases and J gave up 4 bases, with 11 bases separating them. This CDR3 has 12 residues. The CDR3 protein is CAWGTGSYGYTF. The CDR3 DNA reads TGTGCCTGGGGGACGGGGAGCTATGGCTACACCTTC.

V gene TRBV5-1 combines with J gene TRBJ2-1; D might be TRBD2 (5 bases). The CDR3 extends over 16 amino acids. Trimming removed 1 base from V and 3 bases from J, with 14 bases in between. Germline V gives CDR1 SGHRS, CDR2 YFSETQ. The CDR3 sequence is CASSLLSSGNYNEQFF. In nucleotides, the CDR3 is TGCGCCAGCAGCTTGCTATCCAGCGGTAACTACAATGAGCAGTTCTTC.

DNA for the CDR3: TGTGCTAGTGGTTTGGCCTCTGGAGGGTATGTACGGGTTGAAGCTTTCTTT. Its translation is CASGLASGGYVRVEAFF. The rearrangement links TRBV12-5 to TRBJ1-1, with unresolved D. V was shortened by 1 base and J by 7 bases, with 22 bases between the two germline ends. The CDR3 has 17 amino acids. The germline V gene encodes CDR1 LGHNT and CDR2 FRNRAP.

The CDR3 loop reads CATSREGRGYGNSPLHF. The CDR3 DNA reads as TGTGCCACCAGCAGAGAGGGTCGGGGGTATGGTAATTCACCCCTCCACTTT. The rearrangement joins TRBV15 to TRBJ1-6, with D possibly being TRBD1 (5 bases). The V gene's germline CDR1 is LNHNV and CDR2 YYDKDF (reference sequence). Trimming stripped 0 bases from V and 6 bases from J, with 15 bases between. This CDR3 comprises 17 residues.